This T cell receptor (beta chain) is from a study of T-cell reconstitution after alpha-beta-depleted transplantation in children. General study points: Surviving recipient T cells and thymic progenitors produced the high day-60 TCRbeta diversity seen in some patients. Most T-cell counts and diversity one year after the transplant came from T cells that were newly produced. Roughly two months post-transplant, alpha-beta T cells reportedly originated from several hundred graft clones that had expanded.

Molecular barcoding with unique molecular identifiers was used for the TCRbeta library. TCRdb recomputed calls from the PCR reads with MiXCR, one row per CDR3 protein. This table holds hundreds of thousands of distinct CDR3 sequences, under 9.5% found once. J lost 5 bases, V lost 3 bases, and 10 bases had no gene match. CDR3 length equals 15 residues. Germline CDR1 SGHRS, CDR2 YFSETQ. This clonotype was observed many times. Antigen specificity is unknown. The receptor comes from a male patient aged 10 to 17 who had a stem cell transplant for acute lymphoblastic leukemia, so the T cells may come from the graft donor. The material was PBMCs, mostly from graft donor cells, obtained 180 days after TCRalphabeta/CD19-depleted stem cell transplant. The rearrangement links TRBV5-1 to TRBJ1-1, with TRBD1 identical over 7 bases. The CDR3 reads CASSSTGVRWTEAFF. In nucleotides, the CDR3 is TGCGCCAGCAGCTCTACAGGGGTGAGATGGACTGAAGCTTTCTTT.